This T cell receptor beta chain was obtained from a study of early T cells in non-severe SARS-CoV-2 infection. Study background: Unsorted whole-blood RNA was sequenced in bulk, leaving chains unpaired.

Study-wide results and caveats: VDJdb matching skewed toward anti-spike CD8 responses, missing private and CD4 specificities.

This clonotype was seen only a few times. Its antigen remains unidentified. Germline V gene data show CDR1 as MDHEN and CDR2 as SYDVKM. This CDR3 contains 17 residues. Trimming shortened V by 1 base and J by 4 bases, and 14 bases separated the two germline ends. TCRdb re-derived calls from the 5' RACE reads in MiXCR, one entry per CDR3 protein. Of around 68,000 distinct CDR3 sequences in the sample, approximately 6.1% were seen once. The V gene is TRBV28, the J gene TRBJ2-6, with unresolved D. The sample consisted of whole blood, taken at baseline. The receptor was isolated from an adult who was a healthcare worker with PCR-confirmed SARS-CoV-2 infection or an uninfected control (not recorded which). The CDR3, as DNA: TGTGCCAGCAGTTTATATGGGCAGGTTGCAGGGGCCAACGTCCTGACTTTC. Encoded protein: CASSLYGQVAGANVLTF.